This passage covers 25 T cell receptor beta chains from one sample sequenced in a study of blood T cell repertoires in COVID-19. Sequenced by immunoSEQ multiplex PCR; TCRdb stores in-frame clones only, minus some. The table has around 290,000 clones, about nine tenths seen once. What was sequenced was PBMCs or T cells enriched from blood (not recorded which). Receptor source: a woman in her twenties or thirties who had recovered from COVID-19.

The chain has TRBV19 and TRBJ2-1, with TRBD2 matching over 10 bases. The CDR3 is 15 residues long. Germline CDR1 is LNHDA and CDR2 is SQIVND (reference sequence). The V gene end was trimmed by 2 bases and the J gene end by 3 bases; junction bases not matched to a gene: 1. The CDR3 DNA reads as TGTGCCAGTAGTATACTAGCGGGAGACTACAATGAGCAGTTCTTC. Its protein is CASSILAGDYNEQFF.

The rearrangement uses TRBV9 and TRBJ2-1; TRBD1 matches at 9 bases. The CDR3 contains 17 residues. Germline V gene sequence: CDR1 SGDLS, CDR2 YYNGEE. The V segment lost 6 bases and the J segment 2 bases; nucleotides outside the gene matches: 12. CDR3 region: CASNPGDRVGTYNEQFF. The CDR3 region has the DNA TGTGCCAGCAACCCCGGGGACAGGGTGGGGACCTACAATGAGCAGTTCTTC.

V and J are TRBV30 and TRBJ2-1, with 14 bases that match TRBD2. V gave up 5 bases and J gave up 0 bases; unmatched junction bases: 6. Germline assignment: CDR1 GTSNPN and CDR2 SVGIG (reference sequence). This CDR3 contains 17 residues. In DNA, the CDR3 is TGTGCCTGGGCCGGGGGGACTAGCGGGAGCTCCTACAATGAGCAGTTCTTC. It encodes CAWAGGTSGSSYNEQFF. The full variable domain, with the rest looked up from reference TRBV30 and TRBJ2-1, is SQTIHQWPATLVQPVGSPLSLECTVEGTSNPNLYWYRQAAGRGLQLLFYSVGIGQISSEVPQNLSASRPQDRQFILSSKKLLLSDSGFYLCAWAGGTSGSSYNEQFFGPGTRLTVL.

The genes are TRBV19 and TRBJ2-7, with TRBD1 matching over 7 bases. Germline values: CDR1 LNHDA, CDR2 SQIVND (reference sequence). There are 14 residues in the CDR3. V lost 4 bases, J lost 2 bases, and 5 bases stayed unmatched. This CDR3 is CASSRDRVTYEQYF. For the CDR3, the DNA is TGTGCCAGTAGTAGAGACAGGGTTACCTACGAGCAGTACTTC.

This chain joins TRBV19 and TRBJ2-7; possibly TRBD1 for D (6 bases). The CDR3 is 13 residues long. Germline CDR1 reads LNHDA; CDR2 reads SQIVND (reference sequence). The V end was cut by 5 bases, the J end by 2 bases, with 10 bases between. This chain's CDR3 is CASSYREAYEQYF. In DNA, the CDR3 is TGTGCCAGTAGTTACAGGGAAGCCTACGAGCAGTACTTC. The complete variable domain, with remaining parts taken from reference TRBV19 and TRBJ2-7, reads DGGITQSPKYLFRKEGQNVTLSCEQNLNHDAMYWYRQDPGQGLRLIYYSQIVNDFQKGDIAEGYSVSREKKESFPLTVTSAQKNPTAFYLCASSYREAYEQYFGPGTRLTVT.

This clone was seen only once. The CDR3 nucleotides are TGTGCCAGCTCCCCCGTCAGCGCTGGAAACACCATATATTTT. Translated: CASSPVSAGNTIYF. This sequence joins TRBV18 and TRBJ1-3, with unresolved D. V lost 6 bases and J 2 bases, leaving 11 bases between the germline ends. CDR1 and CDR2 from the germline V gene are KGHSH and LQKENI. The CDR3 sequence is 14 residues long.

As DNA, the CDR3 is TGTGCCAGCAGCAAAACCGACTCAGTCAACTACGAGCAGTACTTC. It encodes CASSKTDSVNYEQYF. This rearrangement joins TRBV11-2 to TRBJ2-7; D ambiguous. This CDR3 has 15 amino acids. Germline CDR1 SGHAT, CDR2 FQNNGV. V lost 5 bases to trimming and J lost 3 bases, with 17 bases between them.

This clone has a single count. The genes are TRBV6-5 and TRBJ1-1; D possibly corresponds to TRBD1 (6 bases). CDR3 size: 14 residues. The V gene lost 4 bases and the J gene lost 3 bases, with 12 bases spanning the gap. Germline loops: CDR1 MNHEY, CDR2 SVGAGI. This CDR3 is CASSLRQGHTEAFF. The CDR3 DNA reads TGTGCCAGCAGTTTGAGGCAGGGGCACACTGAAGCTTTCTTT.

The J gene is TRBJ2-6, the V gene TRBV30; D gene ambiguous. Germline CDR1 and CDR2: GTSNPN and SVGIG (reference sequence). V lost 4 bases, J lost 0 bases, and 7 bases lay in between. This CDR3 region has 14 residues. The CDR3 sequence is CAWNPLSGANVLTF. For the CDR3, the DNA is TGTGCCTGGAATCCTCTCTCTGGGGCCAACGTCCTGACTTTC.

The chain couples TRBV5-6 to TRBJ2-1, with D possibly being TRBD2 (6 bases). Germline V lookup: CDR1 SGHDT, CDR2 YYEEEE. This CDR3 region has 14 residues. V shed 4 bases and J shed 5 bases, with 13 bases lying between them. The CDR3 reads CASSLLGLHNEQFF. The DNA for the CDR3 is TGTGCCAGCAGCCTCCTGGGACTCCACAATGAGCAGTTCTTC.

The V and J genes are TRBV18 and TRBJ1-2; D gene ambiguous. The CDR3 has 15 residues. V was shortened by 0 bases and J by 5 bases, with 13 bases between the two germline ends. Germline assignment: CDR1 KGHSH and CDR2 LQKENI. The CDR3 is CASSPPNSGWYGYTF. The CDR3 coding sequence is TGTGCCAGCTCACCACCGAACAGCGGGTGGTATGGCTACACCTTC.

This rearrangement joins TRBV18 to TRBJ2-7; tentative D call: TRBD1 (5 bases). Trimming left V 2 bases short and J 3 bases short, with 8 bases between. CDR3 length: 13 amino acids. Per the germline V gene, CDR1 is KGHSH and CDR2 is LQKENI. CDR3 bases: TGTGCCAGCTCACCAGGGGCCAACTACGAGCAGTACTTC. This gives the protein CASSPGANYEQYF.

The chain joins TRBV5-6 to TRBJ1-5; D possibly corresponds to TRBD1 (6 bases). The CDR3 is 14 residues long. The V gene lost 3 bases and the J gene lost 5 bases, with 12 bases spanning the gap. Germline V gene sequence: CDR1 SGHDT, CDR2 YYEEEE. The CDR3 nucleotides are TGTGCCAGCAGCTCCTTACAGGGAGATCAGCCCCAGCATTTT. The encoded protein is CASSSLQGDQPQHF.

V gene TRBV18 combines with J gene TRBJ2-5; possible D gene TRBD1, 5 bases. Trimming removed 4 bases at V and 0 bases at J, with 9 bases between. The germline CDR1 and CDR2 sequences are KGHSH and LQKENI. This CDR3 contains 14 residues. CDR3 in DNA: TGTGCCAGCTCACTAAGACAGAACCAAGAGACCCAGTACTTC. It translates to CASSLRQNQETQYF.

A single count supports this clone. CDR3 sequence reads: CASSPPNRVEQFF. The DNA of the CDR3 is TGTGCCAGCTCACCACCGAACAGGGTTGAGCAGTTCTTC. The chain combines TRBV18 with TRBJ2-1, with a weak D call TRBD1 (6 bases). Trimming pared 0 bases from V and 9 bases from J, leaving 9 bases between. The CDR3 loop spans 13 amino acids. Germline V gene lookup returns CDR1 KGHSH and CDR2 LQKENI.

The rearrangement uses TRBV7-9 and TRBJ2-3, with D possibly matching TRBD1 (6 bases). The CDR3 has 14 residues. Germline V gene data show CDR1 as SEHNR and CDR2 as FQNEAQ (reference sequence). The V end lost 5 bases, the J end lost 0 bases, and 9 bases lay between the germline ends. Here the CDR3 reads CASSRTVSTDTQYF. CDR3 bases: TGTGCCAGCAGCCGGACAGTTAGCACAGATACGCAGTATTTT.

In its sample, this clone was seen once. CDR3 sequence (DNA): TGCGCCAGCAGCCAAGGAGCCAGGTGGTACACCGGGGAGCTGTTTTTT. It yields the protein CASSQGARWYTGELFF. The chain couples TRBV4-3 to TRBJ2-2; D not certain. The V and J ends lost 1 base and 3 bases respectively, with 12 bases between them. The CDR3 loop spans 16 amino acids. The germline CDR1 and CDR2 sequences are LGHNA and YSLEER.

The chain is built from TRBV3-1 (or the pseudogene TRBV3-2) and TRBJ1-2; D might be TRBD1 (6 bases). This CDR3 comprises 14 residues. Germline CDR1 and CDR2: LGHDT and YNNKEL (reference sequence). V was pared by 0 bases and J by 3 bases, with 8 bases between. As DNA, the CDR3 is TGTGCCAGCAGCCAAGACACAGGGTACTATGGCTACACCTTC. Encoded protein: CASSQDTGYYGYTF.

The V gene is TRBV5-1, the J gene TRBJ1-2; 7 bases are a match to TRBD1. Trimming cost V 1 base and J 4 bases; bases outside gene matches: 7. The CDR3 totals 15 residues. Germline V gene lookup returns CDR1 SGHRS and CDR2 YFSETQ. Here the CDR3 DNA reads TGCGCCAGCAGCTTGTCCACGACAGGGATCTATGGCTACACCTTC. Translation: CASSLSTTGIYGYTF.

The chain has TRBV28 and TRBJ2-3; 8 bases map to TRBD1. The CDR3 loop spans 15 amino acids. Germline CDR1 is MDHEN and CDR2 is SYDVKM. Trimming took 6 bases from V and 6 from J; bases not matched to a gene: 11. The CDR3 is CASRNGQGTSDTQYF. CDR3 DNA sequence: TGTGCCAGCAGGAACGGACAGGGTACGTCGGATACGCAGTATTTT.

The chain joins TRBV11-2 to TRBJ1-4; a weak D match, TRBD1 (5 bases). This CDR3 comprises 16 residues. The germline gives CDR1 SGHAT, CDR2 FQNNGV. Trimming left V 3 bases short and J 0 bases short, with 11 bases between. Written as DNA, the CDR3 is TGTGCCAGCAGCTTTTCAGGGTATGCAACTAATGAAAAACTGTTTTTT. Protein: CASSFSGYATNEKLFF. The full variable domain, in which reference TRBV11-2 and TRBJ1-4 provide the parts outside the CDR3, is EAGVAQSPRYKIIEKRQSVAFWCNPISGHATLYWYQQILGQGPKLLIQFQNNGVVDDSQLPKDRFSAERLKGVDSTLKIQPAKLEDSAVYLCASSFSGYATNEKLFFGSGTQLSVL.

The V gene is TRBV7-9, the J gene TRBJ1-2; possibly TRBD1 for D (5 bases). This CDR3 is built from 12 residues. Trimming shortened V by 6 bases and J by 3 bases, and 8 bases separated the two germline ends. The germline V gene has CDR1 SEHNR and CDR2 FQNEAQ (reference sequence). DNA of the CDR3: TGTGCCAGCAGACAGGACCACTATGGCTACACCTTC. Residues: CASRQDHYGYTF.

This rearrangement joins TRBV7-3 to TRBJ2-1; 7 bases fit TRBD1. V shed 5 bases and J 4 bases; nucleotides not matched to a gene: 8. The CDR3 runs to 15 residues. From germline, CDR1 is SGHTA and CDR2 FQGTGA. The CDR3 is CASSPGSGGYNEQFF. Here the CDR3 DNA reads TGTGCCAGCAGCCCCGGATCAGGGGGTTACAATGAGCAGTTCTTC.

V and J are TRBV2 and TRBJ2-7; 12 nucleotides line up with TRBD2. Germline CDR1 SNHLY, CDR2 FYNNEI. This CDR3 region has 17 residues. V trimming: 8 bases; J trimming: 1 base; junction bases outside the gene matches: 12. CDR3 sequence reads: CASGTSGRRSGSYEQYF. The CDR3 nucleotides read TGTGCCAGCGGTACTAGCGGGAGGAGAAGTGGTTCCTACGAGCAGTACTTC.

This clone occurred once. DNA of the CDR3: TGTGCCAGCAGTTTCGGGGGGCAGGGGAATCAGCCCCAGCATTTT. It specifies CASSFGGQGNQPQHF. The V call is TRBV6-6, the J call TRBJ1-5, with D possibly matching TRBD1 (6 bases). V dropped 4 bases and J dropped 4 bases, with 14 bases sitting between them. Germline V gene lookup returns CDR1 MNHNY and CDR2 SVGAGI (reference sequence). CDR3 length: 15 amino acids.